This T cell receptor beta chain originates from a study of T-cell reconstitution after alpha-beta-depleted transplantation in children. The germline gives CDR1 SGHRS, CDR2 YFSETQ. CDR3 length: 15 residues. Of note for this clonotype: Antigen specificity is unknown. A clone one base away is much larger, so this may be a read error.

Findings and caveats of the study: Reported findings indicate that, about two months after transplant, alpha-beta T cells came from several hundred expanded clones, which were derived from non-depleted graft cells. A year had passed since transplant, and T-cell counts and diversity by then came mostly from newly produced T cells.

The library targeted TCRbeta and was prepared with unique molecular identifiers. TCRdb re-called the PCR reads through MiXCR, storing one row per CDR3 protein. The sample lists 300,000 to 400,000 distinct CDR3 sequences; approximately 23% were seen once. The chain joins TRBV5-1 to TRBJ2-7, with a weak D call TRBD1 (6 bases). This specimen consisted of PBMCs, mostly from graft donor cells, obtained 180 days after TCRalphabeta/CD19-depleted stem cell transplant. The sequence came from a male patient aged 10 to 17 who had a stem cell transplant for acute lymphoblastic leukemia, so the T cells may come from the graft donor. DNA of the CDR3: TGCGCCAGCAGCTTGGAGGCAGGGGCCACCTACGAGCAGTGCTTC. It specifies CASSLEAGATYEQCF.